Following are 28 T cell receptor beta chains from one sample sequenced in a study of Ad26.COV2.S vaccination and SARS-CoV-2 variants. Produced via immunoSEQ multiplex PCR; TCRdb's table is partial and in-frame only. The sample carries hundreds of thousands of clones, around 90% recorded once. Treatment here: roughly 18 received Ad26.COV2.S at low or high dose, single or two shots; about 5 received placebo; per-sample allocation not given. Each sample was drawn 63 days after the first injection (of vaccine or placebo). The source material was peripheral blood, sampled in a trial of Ad26.COV2.S vaccine versus placebo. The receptors originated from a person between 18 and 65 years old who received the Ad26.COV2.S COVID-19 vaccine or a placebo.

The chain joins TRBV29-1 to TRBJ1-1, with unresolved D. CDR3 length equals 12 residues. Germline V lookup: CDR1 SQVTM, CDR2 ANQGSEA. Deletions cut 5 bases from V and 5 bases from J, with 12 bases between. The CDR3, as DNA: TGCAGCGTTCATATAGGGAAAACTGAAGCTTTCTTT. This codes for CSVHIGKTEAFF.

The rearrangement uses TRBV7-9 and TRBJ1-5; D uncertain. V lost 1 base to trimming and J lost 5 bases, with 12 bases between them. The CDR3 length is 15 residues. CDR1 is SEHNR and CDR2 is FQNEAQ in the germline V gene (reference sequence). The CDR3 reads CASSLGTGVYQPQHF. CDR3 nucleotides: TGTGCCAGCAGCTTAGGAACCGGCGTCTATCAGCCCCAGCATTTT.

J is TRBJ1-3 and V is TRBV6-5; D not resolved. Per germline, CDR1 MNHEY and CDR2 SVGAGI. The CDR3 contains 15 residues. Trimming pared 2 bases from V and 0 bases from J, leaving 8 bases between. CDR3 bases: TGTGCCAGCAGTTACCCCGCCAACTCTGGAAACACCATATATTTT. Protein product: CASSYPANSGNTIYF.

The J gene is TRBJ2-7, the V gene TRBV4-3; D unclear. This CDR3 region has 14 residues. Germline CDR1 LGHNA, CDR2 YSLEER. Trimming pared 0 bases from V and 2 bases from J, leaving 8 bases between. The chain's CDR3 is CASSQEVLAYEQYF. The DNA of the CDR3 is TGCGCCAGCAGCCAAGAAGTCTTGGCCTACGAGCAGTACTTC.

This chain connects TRBV7-8 to TRBJ2-1; D is perhaps TRBD1 (6 bases). Trimming took off 4 bases at V and 4 bases at J, with 8 bases between the two ends. The germline gives CDR1 SGHVS, CDR2 FQNEAQ. The CDR3 is made up of 13 amino acids. CDR3 loop: CASSSGEYNEQFF. The CDR3 DNA reads as TGTGCCAGCAGCTCAGGGGAATACAATGAGCAGTTCTTC.

CDR3 bases: TGTGCCAGCAGCGGGGAGGGGCCGGATTTGTATTTT. Amino acid sequence: CASSGEGPDLYF. The rearrangement uses TRBV5-4 and TRBJ2-3; the match to TRBD2 covers 7 bases. The CDR3 loop spans 12 amino acids. V was pared by 4 bases and J by 14 bases, with 10 bases of the junction left unmatched. In germline, CDR1 is SGHNT, CDR2 YYREEE (reference sequence).

This sequence joins TRBV19 and TRBJ2-1; possibly TRBD2 for D (6 bases). The CDR3 loop spans 14 amino acids. Trimming took off 3 bases at V and 9 bases at J, with 15 bases between the two ends. Germline V gene data show CDR1 as LNHDA and CDR2 as SQIVND (reference sequence). CDR3 region: CASSIILAIGEQFF. CDR3 nucleotide sequence: TGTGCCAGTAGTATTATACTAGCAATAGGTGAGCAGTTCTTC.

This clone was seen once. The chain is built from TRBV18 and TRBJ2-7; 8 bases agree with TRBD2. V lost 1 base and J lost 3; bases outside the gene matches: 2. This CDR3 is 14 amino acids long. In germline, CDR1 is KGHSH, CDR2 LQKENI. The CDR3 region is CASSPLAGNYEQYF. CDR3 DNA sequence: TGTGCCAGCTCACCACTAGCGGGGAACTACGAGCAGTACTTC.

J is TRBJ2-2 and V is TRBV12-5; D gene unclear. The CDR3 is 15 amino acids. CDR1 and CDR2 from the germline V gene are LGHNT and FRNRAP. V was cut by 0 bases and J by 0 bases, with 5 bases left in between. The CDR3 region is CASGLVLTNTGELFF. CDR3 in DNA: TGTGCTAGTGGTTTGGTATTGACGAACACCGGGGAGCTGTTTTTT.

The chain couples TRBV11-2 to TRBJ2-5; D gene unclear. V was cut by 8 bases and J by 1 base, with 11 bases left in between. The CDR3 contains 13 residues. Germline CDR1 and CDR2: SGHAT and FQNNGV. The CDR3 here is CASGVSRQETQYF. The CDR3 nucleotides are TGTGCCAGCGGTGTAAGTCGCCAAGAGACCCAGTACTTC.

This clone was found once. V usage is TRBV7-9 and J usage is TRBJ2-5, with 8 bases matching TRBD1. V dropped 5 bases and J dropped 5; count of bases not matched to a gene: 7. The CDR3 loop spans 14 amino acids. Germline CDR1 SEHNR, CDR2 FQNEAQ (reference sequence). CDR3 in DNA: TGTGCCAGCAGCCAACAGGGGGTTGGGGAGACCCAGTACTTC. Encoded protein: CASSQQGVGETQYF.

The chain has TRBV6-5 and TRBJ1-5, with D unresolved. The germline V and J ends were trimmed by 2 bases and 7 bases, with 9 bases remaining between them. The CDR3 loop spans 13 amino acids. The germline gives CDR1 MNHEY, CDR2 SVGAGI. CDR3 sequence (DNA): TGTGCCAGCAGTTACAGAGGGCAGCAGCCCCAGCATTTT. This sequence encodes CASSYRGQQPQHF.

J is TRBJ1-3 and V is TRBV7-2; D is possibly TRBD1 (6 bases). Trimming took 3 bases from V and 4 from J, leaving 7 bases between them. Germline V gene sequence: CDR1 SGHTA, CDR2 FQGNSA. This CDR3 contains 13 residues. The CDR3 DNA reads TGTGCCAGCAGCTTCGACAGGGGAAACACCATATATTTT. This codes for CASSFDRGNTIYF.

The V gene is TRBV7-2, the J gene TRBJ2-1; TRBD1 matches at 8 bases. CDR1 SGHTA and CDR2 FQGNSA come from the germline V gene. The CDR3 runs to 18 residues. V lost 4 bases, J lost 9 bases, and 20 bases stayed unmatched. The DNA of the CDR3 is TGTGCCAGCAGCTCCCCTCCCCTGGACAGGGTCGAGTCAACTGAGCAGTTCTTC. Protein sequence: CASSSPPLDRVESTEQFF.

The chain employs TRBV18 and TRBJ2-7, with 9 bases identical to TRBD2. Germline lookup yields CDR1 KGHSH and CDR2 LQKENI. V was clipped by 3 bases and J by 3 bases; unmatched bases: 6. The CDR3 is 15 amino acids. The CDR3 DNA sequence: TGTGCCAGCTCACCGGGAGGGACTAGCCGCTACGAGCAGTACTTC. This translates into CASSPGGTSRYEQYF.

The chain links TRBV24-1 to TRBJ2-1; weak D call: TRBD1 (5 bases). The ends were cut back, 5 bases at V and 4 bases at J, with 14 bases in the middle. The length of the CDR3 is 15 residues. Per germline, CDR1 KGHDR and CDR2 SFDVKD. Written as DNA, the CDR3 is TGTGCCACCAGTGCTAGACGGACAATTTACAATGAGCAGTTCTTC. Translating it yields CATSARRTIYNEQFF.

This clone was recorded only once. The chain joins TRBV6-5 to TRBJ2-7; 8 bases are a match to TRBD1. V dropped 6 bases and J dropped 0; count of bases not matched to a gene: 7. This CDR3 region has 15 residues. Germline values: CDR1 MNHEY, CDR2 SVGAGI. As DNA, the CDR3 is TGTGCCAGCAGCAGACAGGGGAGCCCCTCCTACGAGCAGTACTTC. It is translated as CASSRQGSPSYEQYF.

V usage is TRBV9 and J usage is TRBJ2-7; D unclear. The CDR3 is 12 residues long. The V end was cut by 3 bases, the J end by 3 bases, with 7 bases between. Germline V gene sequence: CDR1 SGDLS, CDR2 YYNGEE. The CDR3 nucleotides read TGTGCCAGCAGCGCGGACGGCTACGAGCAGTACTTC. Amino acid sequence: CASSADGYEQYF. Looking up the rest from reference TRBV9 and TRBJ2-7 gives the full variable domain: DSGVTQTPKHLITATGQRVTLRCSPRSGDLSVYWYQQSLDQGLQFLIQYYNGEERAKGNILERFSAQQFPDLHSELNLSSLELGDSALYFCASSADGYEQYFGPGTRLTVT.

The chain uses TRBV7-6 and TRBJ2-5; 11 bases are a match to TRBD2. The CDR3 is 15 amino acids. The germline gives CDR1 SGHVS, CDR2 FNYEAQ. V gave up 4 bases and J gave up 4 bases; unmatched junction bases: 5. The CDR3 DNA is TGTGCCAGCAGCTCAATGACTAGCGGGGCAGAGACCCAGTACTTC. The encoded protein is CASSSMTSGAETQYF. Together with reference TRBV7-6 and TRBJ2-5, the CDR3 gives the full variable domain: GAGVSQSPRYKVTKRGQDVALRCDPISGHVSLYWYRQALGQGPEFLTYFNYEAQQDKSGLPNDRFSAERPEGSISTLTIQRTEQRDSAMYRCASSSMTSGAETQYFGPGTRLLVL.

V usage is TRBV7-9 and J usage is TRBJ1-1; D is undetermined. The CDR3 is made up of 13 amino acids. The germline V and J ends were trimmed by 2 bases and 8 bases, with 12 bases remaining between them. Per the germline V gene, CDR1 is SEHNR and CDR2 is FQNEAQ (reference sequence). The CDR3 DNA reads TGTGCCAGCAGCTTATTTCTCCCAACCGAAGCTTTCTTT. It specifies CASSLFLPTEAFF.

This clone was counted between two and nine times. This chain uses TRBV5-1 with TRBJ1-5; the D gene is possibly TRBD1 (6 bases). Germline CDR1 is SGHRS and CDR2 is YFSETQ. Trimming removed 3 bases at V and 1 base at J, with 11 bases between. This CDR3 region has 15 residues. CDR3 in amino acids: CASSSGTQSNQPQHF. The CDR3 DNA reads as TGCGCCAGCAGCTCTGGGACACAAAGCAATCAGCCCCAGCATTTT.

This clone was seen once. The chain uses TRBV24-1 and TRBJ2-1, with 10 bases aligning to TRBD2. Germline V lookup: CDR1 KGHDR, CDR2 SFDVKD. V trimming: 3 bases; J trimming: 8 bases; junction bases outside the gene matches: 9. The CDR3 has 16 amino acids. CDR3 amino acids: CATSDPGERGGDEQFF. CDR3 nucleotides: TGTGCCACCAGTGATCCAGGGGAGCGGGGGGGAGATGAGCAGTTCTTC.

This sequence joins TRBV5-1 and TRBJ2-1, with TRBD1 identical over 11 bases. Germline V gives CDR1 SGHRS, CDR2 YFSETQ. V was clipped by 4 bases and J by 9 bases; unmatched bases: 9. The CDR3 loop spans 15 amino acids. The CDR3 loop reads CASSGGTGGVGEQFF. DNA for the CDR3: TGCGCCAGCAGCGGCGGGACAGGGGGTGTGGGTGAGCAGTTCTTC.

The genes are TRBV11-2 and TRBJ1-3; D gene unclear. CDR1 and CDR2 (germline): SGHAT, FQNNGV. This CDR3 contains 15 residues. V lost 1 base and J 6 bases, leaving 13 bases between the germline ends. CDR3 sequence (DNA): TGTGCCAGCAGCTTAGTTGGAACAGCCTCAAACACCATATATTTT. Translating it yields CASSLVGTASNTIYF.

To note about this clone: A junction end diverges from the germline sequence, so it may reflect a read error. CDR3 sequence: CASSEVAGLAGRMDF. The CDR3 DNA follows: TGTGCCAGCAGTGAAGTGGCGGGACTAGCGGGCCGGATGGATTTT. The J gene is TRBJ2-3, the V gene TRBV6-1, with 12 bases matching TRBD2. The germline V gene has CDR1 MNHNS and CDR2 SASEGT. There are 15 residues in the CDR3.

This clone was detected once. This sequence joins TRBV12-5 and TRBJ2-7; 9 bases are shared with TRBD1. CDR3 length: 14 residues. Germline values: CDR1 LGHNT, CDR2 FRNRAP. The V and J ends lost 6 bases and 5 bases, in that order; junction bases with no gene match: 8. CDR3 in DNA: TGTGCTAGTGGCTCCGGGACAGGGTTCAACGAGCAGTACTTC. Residues: CASGSGTGFNEQYF. Complete variable domain (other parts from reference TRBV12-5 and TRBJ2-7): DARVTQTPRHKVTEMGQEVTMRCQPILGHNTVFWYRQTMMQGLELLAYFRNRAPLDDSGMPKDRFSAEMPDATLATLKIQPSEPRDSAVYFCASGSGTGFNEQYFGPGTRLTVT.

In DNA, the CDR3 is TGTGCCAGCTCTGTTACAGAGACCCAGTACTTC. Its protein is CASSVTETQYF. The J gene is TRBJ2-5, the V gene TRBV18; D remains ambiguous. V lost 6 bases, J lost 4 bases, and 6 bases lay in between. This CDR3 region has 11 residues. The germline V gene has CDR1 KGHSH and CDR2 LQKENI.

V gene TRBV6-6 combines with J gene TRBJ1-5, with 9 bases identical to TRBD1. Losses at the gene ends were 6 bases for V and 9 bases for J; bases not matched to a gene: 12. The germline CDR1 and CDR2 sequences are MNHNY and SVGAGI (reference sequence). This CDR3 comprises 15 residues. The CDR3 nucleotides read TGTGCCAGCAGCCAAACAGGGGGCGGGTCGCGGCCCCAGCATTTT. Translated, it gives CASSQTGGGSRPQHF.